This TCR beta chain was identified in a study of blood T cells in healthy people across ages. The V gene end was trimmed by 8 bases and the J gene end by 8 bases; junction bases not matched to a gene: 15. This CDR3 has 15 amino acids. It was with a sample-barcoded 5' primer and a J-beta primer mix that a second PCR of about 6 to 12 cycles was run. Each CDR3 protein is one row after TCRdb ran MiXCR on the 5' RACE reads. This table holds about 720,000 distinct CDR3 sequences, approximately 22% found once. This TCR derives from a man aged 65 to 85 in good health. Material for sequencing was blood. The chain uses TRBV12-3 or TRBV12-4 and TRBJ2-1; 7 bases agree with TRBD2. Written as DNA, the CDR3 is TGTGCCAGCGGGCCGGCGGGAGTTAGAGGGCATGAGCAGTTCTTC. This encodes CASGPAGVRGHEQFF.